The clone carrying this T cell receptor (beta chain) was seen a few times. Its antigen is not known. Germline V gene lookup returns CDR1 LGHNA and CDR2 YSLEER. V lost 0 bases and J lost 0, with 8 bases in between. CDR3 size: 15 residues. TCRdb reprocessed the RT-PCR reads via MiXCR and lists one record per CDR3 protein. The sample gives roughly 700,000 distinct CDR3 sequences, roughly 14% of which show up once; around 10% is in the top ten. The data were obtained in a study of response to subunit inactivated influenza vaccine. General study points: T cells newly recruited by each seasonal influenza vaccination are few, the authors suggested.

The sequence came from a man aged 45 to 65 who received an inactivated influenza vaccine. The V and J genes are TRBV4-3 and TRBJ1-2; D is unresolved. The source material was PBMCs from blood, sampled roughly 12 days after vaccination. CDR3 coding DNA: TGCGCCAGCAGCCAAGATCCGATGGCTAACTATGGCTACACCTTC. This encodes CASSQDPMANYGYTF.